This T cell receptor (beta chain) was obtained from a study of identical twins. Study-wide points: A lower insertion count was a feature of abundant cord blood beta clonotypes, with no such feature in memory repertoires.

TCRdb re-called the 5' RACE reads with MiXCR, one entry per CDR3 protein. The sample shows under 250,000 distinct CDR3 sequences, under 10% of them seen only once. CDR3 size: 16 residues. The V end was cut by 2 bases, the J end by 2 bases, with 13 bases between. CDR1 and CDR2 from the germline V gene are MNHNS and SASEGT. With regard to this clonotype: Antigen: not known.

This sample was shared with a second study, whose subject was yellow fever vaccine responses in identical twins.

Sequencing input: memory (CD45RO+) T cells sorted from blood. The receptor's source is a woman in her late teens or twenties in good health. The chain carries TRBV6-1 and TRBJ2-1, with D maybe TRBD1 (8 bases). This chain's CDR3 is CASSESGTGAYNEQFF. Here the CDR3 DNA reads TGTGCCAGCAGTGAAAGCGGGACAGGCGCCTACAATGAGCAGTTCTTC.